What follows are 21 T cell receptor beta chains derived from one specimen sequenced in a study of identical twins. In TCRdb, the 5' RACE reads were re-called with MiXCR into one record per CDR3 protein. The sample records 400,000 to 550,000 distinct CDR3 sequences, 13% to 15% being singletons. This same sample was also taken into another study, of yellow fever vaccine responses in identical twins.

The specimen was CD4+ T cells sorted from blood. These receptor sequences come from a woman under 30 in good health.

This clonotype was counted a few times. The chain has TRBV30 and TRBJ1-2; 7 bases agree with TRBD1. The ends lost 5 bases at V and 4 bases at J; junction bases unmatched: 4. CDR3 length: 12 residues. CDR1 and CDR2 (germline): GTSNPN, SVGIG (reference sequence). The CDR3 region is CAWRGGGYGYTF. The CDR3 DNA reads as TGTGCCTGGCGAGGGGGCGGCTATGGCTACACCTTC.

There are a few counts of this clonotype. This rearrangement joins TRBV7-2 to TRBJ2-2; 9 bases map to TRBD1. Trimming removed 6 bases from V and 5 bases from J; junction bases left unmatched: 4. CDR3 length equals 14 residues. Looked up from germline, CDR1 is SGHTA and CDR2 is FQGNSA. CDR3 sequence: CASRDRGWTGELFF. The CDR3 region has the DNA TGTGCCAGCAGGGACAGGGGTTGGACCGGGGAGCTGTTTTTT.

The table lists this clonotype with a few counts. CDR3 region: CSATRGSNTGELFF. Written as DNA, the CDR3 is TGCAGCGCAACTCGGGGTTCGAACACCGGGGAGCTGTTTTTT. The chain carries TRBV29-1 and TRBJ2-2; tentatively, D is TRBD2 (5 bases). Trimming took 7 bases from V and 0 from J, leaving 12 bases between them. CDR1 is SQVTM, CDR2 ANQGSEA, per germline. This CDR3 has 14 residues.

This clonotype was detected a few times. The genes are TRBV20-1 and TRBJ2-7; 10 bases are shared with TRBD2. Germline trimming cut 0 bases from V and 6 bases from J; bases unmatched to any gene: 8. Looked up from germline, CDR1 is DFQATT and CDR2 is SNEGSKA (reference sequence). The CDR3 loop spans 15 amino acids. CDR3 residues: CSARDPSGSIVEQYF. CDR3 DNA sequence: TGCAGTGCTAGAGATCCTAGCGGGAGTATAGTCGAGCAGTACTTC.

This clonotype came up a few times. CDR3 sequence: CASSARTGPDTQYF. In DNA form, the CDR3 reads TGTGCCAGCAGCGCTCGGACAGGGCCAGATACGCAGTATTTT. V is TRBV5-6 and J is TRBJ2-3; 8 bases match TRBD1. V gave up 4 bases and J gave up 4 bases; unmatched junction bases: 5. This CDR3 region has 14 residues. From germline, CDR1 is SGHDT and CDR2 YYEEEE.

CDR3 sequence reads: CASSAPGQAYNEQFF. CDR3 in DNA: TGCGCCAGCAGCGCCCCGGGACAAGCCTACAATGAGCAGTTCTTC. The chain joins TRBV5-1 to TRBJ2-1, with D perhaps TRBD1 (6 bases). V lost 4 bases, J lost 2 bases, and 13 bases lay in between. The CDR3 extends over 15 amino acids. CDR1 and CDR2 from the germline V gene are SGHRS and YFSETQ. The whole variable domain, remainder taken from reference TRBV5-1 and TRBJ2-1, is KAGVTQTPRYLIKTRGQQVTLSCSPISGHRSVSWYQQTPGQGLQFLFEYFSETQRNKGNFPGRFSGRQFSNSRSEMNVSTLELGDSALYLCASSAPGQAYNEQFFGPGTRLTVL.

This clonotype came up many times. The genes are TRBV10-3 and TRBJ2-5; 8 positions agree with TRBD1. Germline trimming cut 5 bases from V and 1 base from J; bases unmatched to any gene: 3. The CDR3 covers 14 residues. The V gene's germline CDR1 is ENHRY and CDR2 SYGVKD. The CDR3: CAISTGGSQETQYF. Written as DNA, the CDR3 is TGTGCCATCAGTACAGGGGGATCCCAAGAGACCCAGTACTTC.

This clonotype was seen at least ten times. The rearrangement joins TRBV9 to TRBJ2-7; D is possibly TRBD2 (6 bases). Trimming removed 0 bases from V and 6 bases from J, with 16 bases in between. CDR3 length: 15 residues. Germline V gene data show CDR1 as SGDLS and CDR2 as YYNGEE. The CDR3, as DNA: TGTGCCAGCAGCGTAGACGGGAGAATAGGATCCGAGCAGTACTTC. This gives the protein CASSVDGRIGSEQYF. Based on the CDR3 plus reference TRBV9 and TRBJ2-7, the full variable domain is DSGVTQTPKHLITATGQRVTLRCSPRSGDLSVYWYQQSLDQGLQFLIQYYNGEERAKGNILERFSAQQFPDLHSELNLSSLELGDSALYFCASSVDGRIGSEQYFGPGTRLTVT.

The chain has TRBV24-1 and TRBJ2-5; D possibly corresponds to TRBD2 (7 bases). The CDR3 is made up of 13 amino acids. Trimming cost V 9 bases and J 2 bases, with 12 bases left between them. Germline values: CDR1 KGHDR, CDR2 SFDVKD. The CDR3 DNA reads TGTGCCACCGGGGGGGGCGCACAAGAGACCCAGTACTTC. Encoded protein: CATGGGAQETQYF.

This clonotype was seen ten or more times. The V and J genes are TRBV10-3 and TRBJ2-2; D ambiguous. This CDR3 has 11 amino acids. The germline gives CDR1 ENHRY, CDR2 SYGVKD. Trimming left V 7 bases short and J 1 base short, with 1 base between. The CDR3 sequence is CAIKNTGELFF. CDR3 DNA: TGTGCCATCAAGAACACCGGGGAGCTGTTTTTT.

CDR3 nucleotide sequence: TGTGCCAGCAGCCCCTCGGGGCAACGGGAGACCCAGTACTTC. It yields the protein CASSPSGQRETQYF. The chain links TRBV7-3 to TRBJ2-5; TRBD1 or TRBD2 may be the D gene (5 bases each). The germline V and J ends were trimmed by 5 bases and 5 bases, with 15 bases remaining between them. Per germline, CDR1 SGHTA and CDR2 FQGTGA. CDR3 length: 14 residues.

This rearrangement joins TRBV19 to TRBJ1-1; D gene ambiguous. Per the germline V gene, CDR1 is LNHDA and CDR2 is SQIVND (reference sequence). The CDR3 contains 13 residues. Trimming removed 5 bases at V and 1 base at J, with 8 bases between. CDR3 DNA sequence: TGTGCCAGTAGTCCTCAGAAGAACACTGAAGCTTTCTTT. It encodes CASSPQKNTEAFF.

In its sample, this clonotype was seen a few times. This chain connects TRBV28 to TRBJ2-7, with D tentatively TRBD1 (7 bases). Germline V gene data show CDR1 as MDHEN and CDR2 as SYDVKM. V was pared by 4 bases and J by 2 bases, with 15 bases between. The CDR3 is 15 amino acids. CDR3 region: CASSSRQGGPYEQYF. As DNA, the CDR3 is TGTGCCAGCAGTTCTAGACAGGGAGGCCCCTACGAGCAGTACTTC.

This chain links TRBV19 with TRBJ2-1; D is ambiguous. The CDR3 extends over 13 amino acids. Trimming took 0 bases from V and 10 from J, leaving 10 bases between them. Germline CDR1 reads LNHDA; CDR2 reads SQIVND (reference sequence). The CDR3 region has the DNA TGTGCCAGTAGTATAGAGTATTACGCGGAGCAGTTCTTC. Translation: CASSIEYYAEQFF.

This clonotype came up once. A read error may produce the germline difference seen at one junction end. The V gene is TRBV18, the J gene TRBJ2-5; possibly TRBD2 for D (6 bases). CDR3 length: 12 amino acids. Germline assignment: CDR1 KGHSH and CDR2 LQKENI. The CDR3 nucleotides are TGTGCCAGCTCACCAGACCGGGGGACCCAGTGCTTC. This gives the protein CASSPDRGTQCF.

This clonotype was detected a few times. The chain links TRBV7-8 to TRBJ2-6; no definite D call. V was clipped by 7 bases and J by 0 bases, with 7 bases between them. Germline-derived CDR1 and CDR2 are SGHVS and FQNEAQ. The CDR3 consists of 14 residues. The CDR3 protein is CASMSSSGANVLTF. CDR3 sequence (DNA): TGTGCCAGCATGAGCAGCTCTGGGGCCAACGTCCTGACTTTC.

About this clonotype itself: The germline gene is not matched at one end of the junction; a read error may be the cause. The V gene is TRBV7-7, the J gene TRBJ2-2; D gene unclear. Germline V gene data show CDR1 as SSHAT and CDR2 as FNYEAQ (reference sequence). This CDR3 has 14 residues. CDR3 in amino acids: CASSALGMGGELFF. CDR3 nucleotide sequence: TGTGCTAGCAGCGCCCTGGGGATGGGCGGGGAGCTGTTTTTT. The complete variable domain, with remaining parts taken from reference TRBV7-7 and TRBJ2-2, reads GAGVSQSPRYKVTKRGQDVTLRCDPISSHATLYWYQQALGQGPEFLTYFNYEAQPDKSGLPSDRFSAERPEGSISTLTIQRTEQRDSAMYRCASSALGMGGELFFGEGSRLTVL.

CDR3 protein: CSARRGGPFYGYTF. The CDR3 nucleotides are TGCAGTGCTCGTAGGGGGGGGCCTTTCTATGGCTACACCTTC. The chain couples TRBV20-1 to TRBJ1-2, with TRBD1 as a possible D gene (6 bases). In germline, CDR1 is DFQATT, CDR2 SNEGSKA (reference sequence). This CDR3 has 14 residues. V was shortened by 5 bases and J by 4 bases, with 17 bases between the two germline ends.

The CDR3 sequence is CASSLDQGGYEQYF. The CDR3 DNA is TGTGCCAGCAGTTTAGATCAGGGGGGCTACGAGCAGTACTTC. The gene calls are TRBV12-3 or TRBV12-4 and TRBJ2-7; weak D call: TRBD1 (7 bases). The CDR3 length is 14 residues. Trimming stripped 1 base from V and 3 bases from J, with 10 bases between.

This clonotype was detected only a few times. V and J are TRBV5-1 and TRBJ2-5, with D perhaps TRBD2 (5 bases). The V gene's germline CDR1 is SGHRS and CDR2 YFSETQ. The ends were cut back, 4 bases at V and 6 bases at J, with 13 bases in the middle. This CDR3 has 13 residues. CDR3 in amino acids: CASSPDSGKTQYF. The CDR3 DNA is TGCGCCAGCAGCCCGGACTCGGGCAAGACCCAGTACTTC. The complete variable domain, with remaining parts taken from reference TRBV5-1 and TRBJ2-5, reads KAGVTQTPRYLIKTRGQQVTLSCSPISGHRSVSWYQQTPGQGLQFLFEYFSETQRNKGNFPGRFSGRQFSNSRSEMNVSTLELGDSALYLCASSPDSGKTQYFGPGTRLLVL.

J is TRBJ2-2 and V is TRBV28; D is perhaps TRBD2 (5 bases). Germline CDR1 is MDHEN and CDR2 is SYDVKM. The CDR3 sequence is 15 residues long. The V end lost 5 bases, the J end lost 4 bases, and 14 bases lay between the germline ends. The CDR3 region has the DNA TGTGCCAGCAGTCCGCCCTGGGCGGGCACCGGGGAGCTGTTTTTT. Amino acid sequence: CASSPPWAGTGELFF. Filled out from reference TRBV28 and TRBJ2-2, the complete variable domain reads DVKVTQSSRYLVKRTGEKVFLECVQDMDHENMFWYRQDPGLGLRLIYFSYDVKMKEKGDIPEGYSVSREKKERFSLILESASTNQTSMYLCASSPPWAGTGELFFGEGSRLTVL.